The entry below gives a single T cell receptor (beta chain) sequence along with its context. Its antigen is not yet known. The input lacks base qualities; no much larger clone sits a single base away. The data are from a study of response to subunit inactivated influenza vaccine (dated by TCRdb to between 2018 and 2020). At the level of the whole study: Deep quantitative T cell receptor repertoire profiling was used in the study to track responses to a trivalent subunit inactivated influenza vaccine. Results and caveats for the whole study, not just this receptor: According to the authors, only a limited number of new T cells may be recruited by each seasonal influenza vaccination.

The time point label, read with the paper, signifies: more than 35 days after influenza vaccine administration. Inclusive of the bounding cysteine and phenylalanine, the CDR3 is 15 residues long. Just CDR3 DNA is preserved here, 45 bases in frame from base 1. As encoded in the germline V gene (reference sequence), CDR1 is MNHNY while CDR2 is SVGAGI. For this chain, trimming is 6 bases at the V end and 5 bases at the J end, and the number of junction bases without a gene match is 9. Library preparation was by RT-PCR. The instrument given in TCRdb is Illumina HiSeq 2500. The public reads were reprocessed in TCRdb via fastp at Q25 and MiXCR, keeping in-frame beta chains. A single entry per CDR3 protein holds the most common genes and DNA from its merged rows. Recorded for this sample are fewer than 650,000 distinct CDR3 sequences; about an eighth of them occurred a single time. The ten most abundant clones make up 10% to 15% of the sample.

The sequence came from a man aged 45-60 years who received an inactivated influenza vaccine. Donor details come from another sample of the same person, matched by shared clones. The sequences come from PBMCs from blood, collected 40 to 50 days after vaccination. The V gene is TRBV6-6 and the J gene is TRBJ1-4, and TRBD1 aligns with 7 junction nucleotides. The DNA sequence is given as TGTGCCAGCAGCGACCGGACAGGTCTAAATGAAAAACTGTTTTTT. It is translated as CASSDRTGLNEKLFF.